This entry lists 11 T cell receptor beta chains sequenced from one sample in a study of tumor-infiltrating lymphocytes in primary liver carcinoma. Extraction of RNA together with DNA used roughly 19-32 mg of unsorted bulk tissue. Reverse transcription of roughly 0.5 ug total RNA with a constant-region primer produced TCR beta cDNA. The TCR beta library was amplified through three nested multiplex PCR rounds in a modified ARM-PCR procedure. The opening two PCR rounds, approximately 10 cycles each, paired TRBV1-TRBV30 forward primers with a C-beta reverse primer. TCRdb reprocessed the multiplex PCR reads with MiXCR, giving one entry per CDR3 protein. The sample shows approximately 80,000 distinct CDR3 sequences, 69% of them seen only once. Material for sequencing was tumor-adjacent normal liver tissue. All receptors come from a man aged 35-49 years with primary liver carcinoma and hepatitis B virus infection.

A word on this clonotype: Sequence at one end of the junction differs from germline and may be a read error. The rearrangement joins TRBV4-2 to TRBJ2-5; unclear D gene. In germline, CDR1 is LGHNA, CDR2 YNFKEQ. This CDR3 is built from 15 residues. CDR3 in amino acids: CASSQDRISHETQYF. CDR3 DNA sequence: TGTGCCAGCAGCCAAGATCGCATATCCCATGAGACCCAGTACTTT.

The genes are TRBV10-3 and TRBJ2-7, with D tentatively TRBD1 or TRBD2 (5 bases each). The CDR3 is 14 residues long. Germline V CDR1 and CDR2: ENHRY, SYGVKD. V was shortened by 4 bases and J by 2 bases, with 12 bases between the two germline ends. The CDR3 is CAISGGTGTYEQYF. CDR3 DNA: TGTGCCATCAGTGGAGGGACGGGGACCTACGAGCAGTACTTC.

Notes on this clonotype: Because the CDR3 is missing its conserved closing phenylalanine or tryptophan, this is likely a read error. The V and J genes are TRBV5-4 and TRBJ2-1, with 15 bases identical to TRBD2. CDR1 and CDR2 (germline): SGHNT, YYREEE (reference sequence). V shed 4 bases, J shed 9 bases, and the junction held 8 bases outside the gene matches. The CDR3 covers 16 residues. CDR3 sequence reads: CASSPRGLAGGSEQFL. The DNA of the CDR3 is TGTGCCAGCAGCCCGCGGGGACTAGCGGGAGGCAGTGAGCAGTTCCTC.

With regard to this clonotype: A much larger clonotype is one base distant, so this may be a read error. The rearrangement joins TRBV7-9 to TRBJ2-7; 8 nucleotides agree with TRBD1. This CDR3 is built from 12 residues. The germline gives CDR1 SEHNR, CDR2 FQNEAQ (reference sequence). This CDR3 reads CPSRSDRGEQYF. CDR3 DNA: TGTCCCAGCAGATCCGACAGGGGCGAGCAGTACTTC.

A remark on this clonotype: This sequence may be a read error, since a much larger clone differs from it by one base. J is TRBJ2-5 and V is TRBV28; D gene ambiguous. Germline CDR1 MDHEN, CDR2 SYDVKM. This CDR3 has 12 residues. Trimming left V 5 bases short and J 2 bases short, with 6 bases between. CDR3 nucleotide sequence: TGTGCCAGCAGTCCCAGTCAAGAGACCCAGTACTTC. This codes for CASSPSQETQYF.

This clonotype has ten or more counts. The J gene is TRBJ2-2, the V gene TRBV4-2; a possible D gene is TRBD2 (5 bases). Germline CDR1 is LGHNA and CDR2 is YNFKEQ. Between the trimmed V and J ends, which lost 6 bases and 10 bases, there was a span of 30 bases. CDR3 length equals 18 residues. CDR3 sequence (DNA): TGTGCCAGCAGTCTGCAGGCAGGCGACATTACCACCGGGGAGGAGCTGTTTTTT. Translating it yields CASSLQAGDITTGEELFF.

Regarding this clonotype: An end of the junction does not agree with germline; a read error may underlie this. The rearrangement uses TRBV7-8 and TRBJ2-2; 12 bases are shared with TRBD2. CDR3 size: 17 residues. CDR1 is SGHVS and CDR2 is FQNEAQ in the germline V gene. The CDR3 loop is CDSSFRTSGANTGELLF. Here the CDR3 DNA reads TGTGACAGCAGCTTCCGGACTAGCGGGGCGAACACCGGGGAGCTGCTTTTT.

As to this clonotype: A read error may account for a junction end that differs from germline. This sequence joins TRBV10-3 and TRBJ2-3, with a weak D call TRBD2 (6 bases). Germline V gene data show CDR1 as ENHRY and CDR2 as SYGVKD. The CDR3 totals 14 residues. For the CDR3, the DNA is TGTACCATCAGGAGCGGGCTCAGTACAGATACGCAGTATTTT. This encodes CTIRSGLSTDTQYF.

A remark on this clonotype: A much larger clone sits a single nucleotide away, making a read error possible. For the CDR3, the DNA is TGTGCCAGCGGAACGTTTGGGCCAGGGTTACTCAATGAGCAGTTCTTC. Amino acid sequence: CASGTFGPGLLNEQFF. This rearrangement joins TRBV28 to TRBJ2-1; a weak D match, TRBD1 (5 bases). The CDR3 loop spans 16 amino acids. The V end lost 8 bases, the J end lost 6 bases, and 23 bases lay between the germline ends. CDR1 MDHEN and CDR2 SYDVKM come from the germline V gene.

Regarding this clonotype: The conserved closing phenylalanine or tryptophan is absent in this CDR3, likely reflecting a read error. The chain employs TRBV13 and TRBJ2-1, with no clear D. V was clipped by 4 bases and J by 6 bases, with 7 bases between them. CDR1 is PRHDT and CDR2 is FYEKMQ in the germline V gene (reference sequence). The CDR3 is 12 amino acids. CDR3 sequence (DNA): TGTGCCAGCAGCTCACTGACCAATGAGCAGTTCCTC. It yields the protein CASSSLTNEQFL.

A remark on this clonotype: Germline and junction disagree at one end, which may indicate a read error. The rearrangement joins TRBV5-1 to TRBJ2-7; a weak D match, TRBD1 (6 bases). This CDR3 contains 14 residues. The germline gives CDR1 SGHRS, CDR2 YFSETQ. CDR3: CASGLDGRGYEQYF. The CDR3 DNA reads as TGCGCCAGCGGCTTGGACGGCAGGGGCTACGAGCAGTACTTC.